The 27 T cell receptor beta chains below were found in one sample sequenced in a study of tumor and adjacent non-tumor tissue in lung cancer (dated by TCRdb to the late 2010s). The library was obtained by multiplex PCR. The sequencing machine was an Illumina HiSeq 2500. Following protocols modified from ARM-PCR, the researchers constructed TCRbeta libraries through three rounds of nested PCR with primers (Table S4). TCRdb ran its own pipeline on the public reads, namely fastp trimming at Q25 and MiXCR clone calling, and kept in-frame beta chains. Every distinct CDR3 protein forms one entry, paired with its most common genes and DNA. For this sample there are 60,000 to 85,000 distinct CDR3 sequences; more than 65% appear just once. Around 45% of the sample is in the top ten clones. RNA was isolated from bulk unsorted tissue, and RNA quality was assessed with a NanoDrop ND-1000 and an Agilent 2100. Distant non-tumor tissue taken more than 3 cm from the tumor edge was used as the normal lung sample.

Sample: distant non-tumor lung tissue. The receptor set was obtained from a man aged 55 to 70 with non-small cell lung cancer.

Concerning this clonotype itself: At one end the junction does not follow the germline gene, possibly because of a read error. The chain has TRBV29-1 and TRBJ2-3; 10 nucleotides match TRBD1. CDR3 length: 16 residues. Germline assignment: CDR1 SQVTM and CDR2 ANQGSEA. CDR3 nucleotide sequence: TGCAGCGTCAGTACAACCGGGACAGGGGTCGCAGCTACGCGGTATTTT. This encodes CSVSTTGTGVAATRYF.

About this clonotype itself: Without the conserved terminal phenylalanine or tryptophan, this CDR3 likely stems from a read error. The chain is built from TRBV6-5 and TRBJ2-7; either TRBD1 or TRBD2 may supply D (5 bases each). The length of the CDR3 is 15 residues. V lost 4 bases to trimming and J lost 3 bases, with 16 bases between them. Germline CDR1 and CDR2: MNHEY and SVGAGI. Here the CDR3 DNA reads TGTGCCAGCAGTTCCGGGGACGGGGTCATCTACGAGCAGTACCTC. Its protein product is CASSSGDGVIYEQYL.

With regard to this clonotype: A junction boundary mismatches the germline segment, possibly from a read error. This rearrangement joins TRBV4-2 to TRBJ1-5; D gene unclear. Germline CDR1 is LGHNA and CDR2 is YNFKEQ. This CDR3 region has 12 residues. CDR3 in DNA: TGTGCCAGCAGCCATGGCAATAAGCCCCAGCATTTT. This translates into CASSHGNKPQHF.

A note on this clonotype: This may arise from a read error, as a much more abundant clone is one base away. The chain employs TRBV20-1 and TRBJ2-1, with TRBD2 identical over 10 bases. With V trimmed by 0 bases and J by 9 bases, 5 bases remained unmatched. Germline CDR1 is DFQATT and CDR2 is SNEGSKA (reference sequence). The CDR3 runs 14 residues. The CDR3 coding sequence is TGCAGTGCTAGAGATCTGCTAGCGGGAGTTGAGCAGTTCTTC. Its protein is CSARDLLAGVEQFF.

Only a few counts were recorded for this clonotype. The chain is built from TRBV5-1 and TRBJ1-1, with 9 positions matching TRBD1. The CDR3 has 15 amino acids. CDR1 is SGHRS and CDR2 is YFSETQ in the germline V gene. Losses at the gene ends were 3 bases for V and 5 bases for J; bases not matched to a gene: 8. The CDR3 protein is CASSSRTGEGTEAFF. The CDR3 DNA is TGCGCCAGCAGCTCCCGGACAGGGGAAGGTACTGAAGCTTTCTTT. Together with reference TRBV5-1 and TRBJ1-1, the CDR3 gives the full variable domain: KAGVTQTPRYLIKTRGQQVTLSCSPISGHRSVSWYQQTPGQGLQFLFEYFSETQRNKGNFPGRFSGRQFSNSRSEMNVSTLELGDSALYLCASSSRTGEGTEAFFGQGTRLTVV.

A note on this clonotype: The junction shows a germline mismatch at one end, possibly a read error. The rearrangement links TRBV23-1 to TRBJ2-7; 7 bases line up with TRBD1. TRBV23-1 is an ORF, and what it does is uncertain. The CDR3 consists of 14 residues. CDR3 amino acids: CPSSQWTGGYEQYF. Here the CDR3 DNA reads TGCCCCAGCAGTCAGTGGACAGGAGGTTACGAGCAGTACTTC.

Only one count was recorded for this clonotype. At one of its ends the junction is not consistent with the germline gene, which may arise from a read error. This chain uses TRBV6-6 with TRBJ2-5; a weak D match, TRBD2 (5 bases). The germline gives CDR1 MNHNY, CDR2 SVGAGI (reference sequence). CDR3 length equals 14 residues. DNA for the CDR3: TGTGCCTGCATATCCAGGAGGCCCCAGGAGAACCAGTACTTC. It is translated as CACISRRPQENQYF.

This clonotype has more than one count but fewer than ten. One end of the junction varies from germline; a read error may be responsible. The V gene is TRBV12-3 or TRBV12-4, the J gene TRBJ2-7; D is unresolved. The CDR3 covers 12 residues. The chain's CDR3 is CASRSGSYEQYF. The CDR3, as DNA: TGTGCAAGCAGGTCAGGATCCTACGAGCAGTACTTC.

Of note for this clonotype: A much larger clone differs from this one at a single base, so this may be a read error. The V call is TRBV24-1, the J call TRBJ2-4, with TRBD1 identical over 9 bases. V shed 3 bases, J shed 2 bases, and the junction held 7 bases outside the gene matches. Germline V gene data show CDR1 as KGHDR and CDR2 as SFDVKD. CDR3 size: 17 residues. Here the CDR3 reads CATSDHRQGGSKNIQYF. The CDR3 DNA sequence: TGTGCCACCAGTGATCACAGACAGGGGGGATCCAAAAACATTCAGTACTTC.

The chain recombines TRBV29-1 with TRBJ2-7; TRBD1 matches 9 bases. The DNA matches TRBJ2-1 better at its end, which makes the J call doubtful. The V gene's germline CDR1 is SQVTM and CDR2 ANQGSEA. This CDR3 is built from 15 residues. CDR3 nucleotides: TGCAGCGCGACAGGGGGGGGACAGGGTTCCCACGAGCAGTTCTTC. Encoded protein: CSATGGGQGSHEQFF.

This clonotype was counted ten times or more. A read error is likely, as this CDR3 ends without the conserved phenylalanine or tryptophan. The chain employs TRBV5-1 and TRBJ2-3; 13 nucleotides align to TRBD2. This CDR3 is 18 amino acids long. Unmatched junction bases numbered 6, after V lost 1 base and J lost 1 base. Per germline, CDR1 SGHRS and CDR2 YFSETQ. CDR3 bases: TGCGCCAGCAGCTTGACTAGCGGGAGGGCCTATGGCACAGATACGCAGTATTCT. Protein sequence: CASSLTSGRAYGTDTQYS.

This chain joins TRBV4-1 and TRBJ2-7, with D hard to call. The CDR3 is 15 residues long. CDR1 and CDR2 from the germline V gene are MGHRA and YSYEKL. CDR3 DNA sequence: TGCGCCAGCAGCCAAGAAGGTTTTAGAGCCTACAAGCAGTACGTC. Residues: CASSQEGFRAYKQYV.

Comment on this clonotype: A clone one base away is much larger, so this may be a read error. Here the CDR3 DNA reads TGTGCCAGTATTGCAGAATGGACTAGCGGGAGCTACGAGCAGTACTTC. As protein: CASIAEWTSGSYEQYF. V gene TRBV19 combines with J gene TRBJ2-7, with 13 bases that match TRBD2. The CDR3 runs to 16 residues. The V gene's germline CDR1 is LNHDA and CDR2 SQIVND (reference sequence). The J segment lost 3 bases and the V segment lost 7 bases, leaving 9 bases of the junction unmatched.

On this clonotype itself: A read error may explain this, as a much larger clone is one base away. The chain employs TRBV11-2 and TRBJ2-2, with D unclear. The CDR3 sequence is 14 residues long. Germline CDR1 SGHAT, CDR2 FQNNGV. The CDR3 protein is CACSRSLGTGELFF. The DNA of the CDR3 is TGTGCCTGCAGCAGGAGCTTAGGAACCGGGGAGCTGTTTTTT. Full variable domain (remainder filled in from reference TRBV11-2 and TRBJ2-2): EAGVAQSPRYKIIEKRQSVAFWCNPISGHATLYWYQQILGQGPKLLIQFQNNGVVDDSQLPKDRFSAERLKGVDSTLKIQPAKLEDSAVYLCACSRSLGTGELFFGEGSRLTVL.

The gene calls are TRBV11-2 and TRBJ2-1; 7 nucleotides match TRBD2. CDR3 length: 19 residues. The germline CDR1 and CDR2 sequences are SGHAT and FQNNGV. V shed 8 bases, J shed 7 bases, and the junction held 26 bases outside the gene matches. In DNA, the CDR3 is TGTGCCAGCTGCTCCCTTGGACTAGTGAAAAGGTGGAGGACTAATGAGCAGTTCTTC. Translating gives CASCSLGLVKRWRTNEQFF.

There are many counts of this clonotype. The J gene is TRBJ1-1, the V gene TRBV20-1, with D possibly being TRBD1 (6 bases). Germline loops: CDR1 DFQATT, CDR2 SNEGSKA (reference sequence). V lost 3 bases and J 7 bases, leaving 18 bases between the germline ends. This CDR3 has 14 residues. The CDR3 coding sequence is TGCAGTGCTAGTCACAGGGCGGTAGCCCTTGAAGCTTTCTTT. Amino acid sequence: CSASHRAVALEAFF.

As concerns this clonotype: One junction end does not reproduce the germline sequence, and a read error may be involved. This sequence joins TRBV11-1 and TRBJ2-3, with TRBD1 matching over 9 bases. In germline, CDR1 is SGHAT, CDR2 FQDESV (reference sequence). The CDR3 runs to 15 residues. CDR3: CASDPGTGFTYTQYF. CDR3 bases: TGTGCCAGTGATCCCGGGACAGGGTTCACATATACGCAGTATTTT.

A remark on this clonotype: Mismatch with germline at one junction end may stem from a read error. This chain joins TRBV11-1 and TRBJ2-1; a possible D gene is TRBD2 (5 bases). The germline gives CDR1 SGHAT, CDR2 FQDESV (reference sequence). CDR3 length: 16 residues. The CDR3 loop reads CASNSSFGETYNEQFF. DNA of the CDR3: TGTGCAAGCAACTCCTCTTTCGGGGAGACCTACAATGAGCAGTTCTTC. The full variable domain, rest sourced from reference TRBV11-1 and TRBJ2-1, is EAEVAQSPRYKITEKSQAVAFWCDPISGHATLYWYRQILGQGPELLVQFQDESVVDDSQLPKDRFSAERLKGVDSTLKIQPAELGDSAMYLCASNSSFGETYNEQFFGPGTRLTVL.

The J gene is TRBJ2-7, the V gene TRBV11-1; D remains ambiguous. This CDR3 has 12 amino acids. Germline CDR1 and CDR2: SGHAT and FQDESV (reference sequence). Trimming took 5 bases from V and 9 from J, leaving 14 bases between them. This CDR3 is CASSSTSSRQYF. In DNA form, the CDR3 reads TGTGCCAGCAGCAGCACCAGTTCCCGGCAGTACTTC.

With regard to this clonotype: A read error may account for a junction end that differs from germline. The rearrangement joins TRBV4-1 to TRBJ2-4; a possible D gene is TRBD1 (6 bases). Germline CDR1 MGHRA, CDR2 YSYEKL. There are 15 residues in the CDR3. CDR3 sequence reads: CASSHEHATGKIQYF. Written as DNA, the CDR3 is TGCGCCAGCAGCCATGAGCATGCGACAGGCAAGATTCAGTACTTT.

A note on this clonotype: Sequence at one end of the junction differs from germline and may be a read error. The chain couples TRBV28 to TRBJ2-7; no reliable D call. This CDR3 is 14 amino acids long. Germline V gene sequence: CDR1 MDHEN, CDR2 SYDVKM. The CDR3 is CVSSSPGSSYEQYF. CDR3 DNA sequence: TGTGTCAGCAGTTCCCCCGGGTCCTCCTACGAGCAGTACTTC.

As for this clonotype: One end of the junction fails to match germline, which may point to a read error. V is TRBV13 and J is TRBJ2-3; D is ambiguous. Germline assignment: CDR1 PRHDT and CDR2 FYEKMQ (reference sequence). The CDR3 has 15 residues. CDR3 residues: CASSLARLNTDTQYF. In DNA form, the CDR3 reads TGTGCCAGCAGCTTAGCGAGACTTAACACAGATACGCAGTACTTT.

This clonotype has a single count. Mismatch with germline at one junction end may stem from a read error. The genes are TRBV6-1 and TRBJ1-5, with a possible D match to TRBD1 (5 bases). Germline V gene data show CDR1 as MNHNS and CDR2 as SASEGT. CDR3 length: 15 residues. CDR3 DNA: TGTGTCAGCAGTGAAGGGGCAGGACTAAATCAGTCCCAGCATTTT. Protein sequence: CVSSEGAGLNQSQHF.

CDR3 coding DNA: TGTGCCAGCAGCGGCTCAGGGGGTGGCCTTATGATGCACGAGCAGTACTTC. Translated: CASSGSGGGLMMHEQYF. This chain joins TRBV5-5 and TRBJ2-7, with 7 bases lining up with TRBD1. V was clipped by 4 bases and J by 5 bases; unmatched bases: 18. The CDR3 sequence is 17 residues long. Germline V gives CDR1 SGHKS, CDR2 YYEKEE (reference sequence).

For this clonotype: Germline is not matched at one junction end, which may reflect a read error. For the CDR3, the DNA is TGTGCTAGCAGTCCCAGGACTTGGGGGACCCAGTACTTC. Translation: CASSPRTWGTQYF. V is TRBV6-5 and J is TRBJ2-5; possibly TRBD2 for D (5 bases). The germline V gene encodes CDR1 MNHEY and CDR2 SVGAGI. The CDR3 is 13 residues long.

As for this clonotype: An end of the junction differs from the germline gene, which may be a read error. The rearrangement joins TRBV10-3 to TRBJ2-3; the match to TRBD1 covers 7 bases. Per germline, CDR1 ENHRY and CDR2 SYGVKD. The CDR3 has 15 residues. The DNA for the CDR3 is TGTGTCATCAGTGGTAGGGGGCATCGCACAGATACGCAGTATTTT. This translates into CVISGRGHRTDTQYF.

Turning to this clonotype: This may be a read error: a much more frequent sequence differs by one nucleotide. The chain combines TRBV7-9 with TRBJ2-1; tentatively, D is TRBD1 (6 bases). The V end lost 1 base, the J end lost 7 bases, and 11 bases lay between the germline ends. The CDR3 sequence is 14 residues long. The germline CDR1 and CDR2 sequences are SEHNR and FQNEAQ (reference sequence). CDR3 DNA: TGTGCCAGCAGCTTAGTCACAGGGTGGAATGAGCAGTTCTTC. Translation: CASSLVTGWNEQFF.